This is a list of T cell receptor beta chains from one sample in a study of T-cell memory formation after mild COVID-19. A single record per CDR3 protein comes from TCRdb applying MiXCR to the 5' RACE reads. The sample yields tens of thousands of distinct CDR3 sequences, 13% seen once. Sequenced sample: PBMCs or a T cell subset sorted from them (not recorded which). Receptor source: an adult woman who had mild COVID-19 (a few samples of this study predate the infection). Cell type and time point are not known. CDR3s include the opening cysteine and the closing phenylalanine or tryptophan. D genes are given only for firm matches. Only some rows state a clone size, as once, few, many or a class for expanded clones.

V	size	J	D	length	CDR3	DNA
TRBV2	few	TRBJ2-1	.	14	CASSEGLSYNEQFF	TGTGCCAGCAGTGAAGGGCTTTCCTACAATGAGCAGTTCTTC
TRBV7-2	few	TRBJ2-5	.	14	CASLRKDNQETQYF	TGTGCCAGCCTTCGGAAAGATAACCAAGAGACCCAGTACTTC
TRBV12-3/TRBV12-4	many	TRBJ2-1	.	13	CASSLEAGTDRFF	TGTGCCAGCAGTTTAGAGGCGGGCACGGACCGGTTCTTC
TRBV4-2	few	TRBJ1-2	.	19	CASSQEWGLEDGYFYGYTF	TGTGCCAGCAGCCAAGAGTGGGGTTTGGAGGACGGATACTTCTATGGCTACACCTTC
TRBV11-1	medium-sized	TRBJ1-1	.	15	CASSLGRQRGTEAFF	TGTGCCAGCAGCTTAGGACGTCAGAGGGGAACTGAAGCTTTCTTT
TRBV29-1	few	TRBJ2-7	TRBD1	13	CSVADRGAYEQYF	TGCAGCGTTGCTGACAGGGGCGCCTACGAGCAGTACTTC
TRBV19	.	TRBJ1-1	.	13	CASSIKLSTEAFF	TGTGCCAGTAGTATAAAGCTTTCCACTGAAGCTTTCTTT
TRBV29-1	once	TRBJ1-2	.	13	CSVEDVGQRHLTF	TGCAGCGTTGAAGATGTAGGACAGCGTCACCTTACCTTC
TRBV27	few	TRBJ2-7	TRBD2	13	CASSGGTGYEQYF	TGTGCCAGCAGCGGGGGGACCGGCTACGAGCAGTACTTC
TRBV24-1	few	TRBJ2-7	.	13	CATSGQQDYEQYF	TGTGCCACCAGTGGCCAACAGGACTACGAGCAGTACTTC
TRBV9	few	TRBJ2-1	TRBD2	15	CASSPPSGRGNEQFF	TGTGCCAGCAGCCCTCCTAGCGGGAGGGGTAATGAGCAGTTCTTC
TRBV13	many	TRBJ2-7	.	13	CASSLLLGYEQYF	TGTGCCAGCAGCTTGTTGTTAGGATACGAGCAGTACTTC
TRBV29-1	.	TRBJ2-7	.	10	CSVGGNEQYF	TGCAGCGTTGGAGGGAACGAGCAGTACTTC
TRBV4-2	.	TRBJ2-5	.	15	CASSQLGDHQETQYF	TGTGCCAGCAGCCAACTGGGGGACCACCAAGAGACCCAGTACTTC
TRBV12-3/TRBV12-4	few	TRBJ1-1	TRBD1	16	CASSWATGGGDTEAFF	TGTGCCAGCAGTTGGGCAACAGGGGGCGGGGACACTGAAGCTTTCTTT
TRBV7-6	.	TRBJ2-3	TRBD1	12	CASRSAPGQEYF	TGTGCCAGCAGGTCAGCCCCGGGACAGGAGTATTTT
TRBV7-3	.	TRBJ2-5	TRBD2	14	CASSPGEGQETQYF	TGTGCCAGCAGTCCCGGGGAGGGCCAAGAGACCCAGTACTTC
TRBV5-1	many	TRBJ2-1	.	16	CASSLAPRSSYNEQFF	TGCGCCAGCAGCTTGGCCCCCAGAAGCTCCTACAATGAGCAGTTCTTC
TRBV6-5	few	TRBJ1-2	.	12	CASSYPTGGYTF	TGTGCCAGCAGTTATCCCACCGGGGGCTACACCTTC
TRBV2	.	TRBJ2-1	.	15	CASSETGLRNNEQFF	TGTGCCAGCAGTGAAACGGGACTCAGGAACAATGAGCAGTTCTTC
TRBV29-1	few	TRBJ2-1	.	13	CSVVRETYNEQFF	TGCAGCGTTGTCCGAGAGACCTACAATGAGCAGTTCTTC
TRBV19	.	TRBJ2-2	TRBD2	17	CASSKKLASVNTGELFF	TGTGCCAGTAGCAAGAAACTAGCGTCGGTGAACACCGGGGAGCTGTTTTTT
TRBV7-9	few	TRBJ2-3	TRBD2	15	CASTLAGAGTDTQYF	TGTGCCAGCACCTTAGCGGGGGCAGGAACAGATACGCAGTATTTT
TRBV4-1	few	TRBJ1-2	.	15	CASSQDLGPNYGYTF	TGCGCCAGCAGCCAAGATCTGGGACCCAACTATGGCTACACCTTC
TRBV7-2	.	TRBJ2-2	.	16	CASSPQDRTNTGELFF	TGTGCCAGCAGCCCCCAAGATAGGACGAACACCGGGGAGCTGTTTTTT
TRBV4-3	few	TRBJ2-7	TRBD1	15	CASSQDTGAPYEQYF	TGCGCCAGCAGCCAAGATACAGGGGCCCCCTACGAGCAGTACTTC
TRBV20-1	few	TRBJ2-7	TRBD1	14	CSAENRGSRYEQYF	TGCAGTGCTGAAAACAGGGGGAGCCGGTACGAGCAGTACTTC
TRBV5-5	few	TRBJ2-1	.	13	CASSKDLPNEQFF	TGTGCCAGCAGCAAGGACCTACCCAATGAGCAGTTCTTC
TRBV3-1	.	TRBJ2-3	.	15	CASSQGTATTDTQYF	TGTGCCAGCAGCCAGGGGACTGCCACCACAGATACGCAGTATTTT
TRBV20-1	.	TRBJ2-2	.	13	CSARQANTGELFF	TGCAGTGCTAGACAGGCGAACACCGGGGAGCTGTTTTTT
TRBV5-6	.	TRBJ1-1	.	14	CASSRILTNTEAFF	TGTGCCAGCAGCCGGATCCTCACGAACACTGAAGCTTTCTTT
TRBV24-1	medium-sized	TRBJ2-1	TRBD1	15	CATSPRDRDYNEQFF	TGTGCCACCAGCCCCCGGGACAGGGACTACAATGAGCAGTTCTTC
TRBV6-6	many	TRBJ2-7	TRBD1	16	CASSYSWDRDYYEQYF	TGTGCCAGCAGTTACTCTTGGGACAGGGACTACTACGAGCAGTACTTC
TRBV4-3	few	TRBJ2-1	TRBD2	13	CASSQGLVNEQFF	TGCGCCAGCAGCCAGGGACTAGTTAATGAGCAGTTCTTC
TRBV20-1	few	TRBJ2-7	.	11	CSARRVYEQYF	TGCAGTGCGCGGAGAGTCTACGAGCAGTACTTC
TRBV6-5	.	TRBJ2-5	TRBD1	16	CASSYTATGGQETQYF	TGTGCCAGCAGTTACACCGCGACAGGGGGCCAAGAGACCCAGTACTTC
TRBV24-1	.	TRBJ2-5	.	13	CATSDSLQETQYF	TGTGCCACCAGTGATTCCCTCCAAGAGACCCAGTACTTC
TRBV3-1	.	TRBJ1-2	.	18	CASSQDRVGSNLYYGYTF	TGTGCCAGCAGCCAAGATCGTGTTGGGTCCAATTTGTATTATGGCTACACCTTC
TRBV12-3/TRBV12-4	few	TRBJ2-4	TRBD1	19	CASSSGQGDGRLAKNIQYF	TGTGCCAGCAGTTCCGGACAGGGGGATGGAAGATTAGCCAAAAACATTCAGTACTTC
TRBV12-3/TRBV12-4	.	TRBJ2-7	TRBD2	14	CASSLLAGGNEQYF	TGTGCCAGCAGTTTACTGGCGGGAGGCAACGAGCAGTACTTC
TRBV6-5	few	TRBJ2-7	TRBD2	14	CASSYRTSGPEQYF	TGTGCCAGCAGTTACCGGACTAGCGGGCCTGAGCAGTACTTC
TRBV9	few	TRBJ1-5	.	14	CASSVGIGDQPQHF	TGTGCCAGCAGCGTAGGAATTGGGGATCAGCCCCAGCATTTT
TRBV6-5	.	TRBJ2-7	.	13	CASWAGISYEQYF	TGTGCCAGCTGGGCAGGAATCTCCTACGAGCAGTACTTC
TRBV13	.	TRBJ2-2	TRBD1	15	CASSPVGTGVGELFF	TGTGCCAGCAGCCCCGTCGGGACAGGGGTCGGGGAGCTGTTTTTT
TRBV29-1	.	TRBJ2-2	TRBD1	14	CSATGGSNTGELVF	TGCAGCGCCACAGGGGGCTCGAACACCGGGGAGCTGGTTTTT